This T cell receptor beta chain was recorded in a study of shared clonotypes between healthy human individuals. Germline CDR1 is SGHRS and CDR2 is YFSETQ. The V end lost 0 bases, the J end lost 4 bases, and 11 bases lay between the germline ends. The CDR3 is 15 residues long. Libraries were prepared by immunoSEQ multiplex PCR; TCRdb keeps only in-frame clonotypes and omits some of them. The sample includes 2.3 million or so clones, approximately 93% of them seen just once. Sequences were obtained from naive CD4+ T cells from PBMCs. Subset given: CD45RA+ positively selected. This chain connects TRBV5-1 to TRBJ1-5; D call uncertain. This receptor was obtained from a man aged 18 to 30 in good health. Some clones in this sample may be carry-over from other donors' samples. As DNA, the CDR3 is TGCGCCAGCAGCTTGGACAGTTTAACTAATCAGCCCCAGCATTTT. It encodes CASSLDSLTNQPQHF.